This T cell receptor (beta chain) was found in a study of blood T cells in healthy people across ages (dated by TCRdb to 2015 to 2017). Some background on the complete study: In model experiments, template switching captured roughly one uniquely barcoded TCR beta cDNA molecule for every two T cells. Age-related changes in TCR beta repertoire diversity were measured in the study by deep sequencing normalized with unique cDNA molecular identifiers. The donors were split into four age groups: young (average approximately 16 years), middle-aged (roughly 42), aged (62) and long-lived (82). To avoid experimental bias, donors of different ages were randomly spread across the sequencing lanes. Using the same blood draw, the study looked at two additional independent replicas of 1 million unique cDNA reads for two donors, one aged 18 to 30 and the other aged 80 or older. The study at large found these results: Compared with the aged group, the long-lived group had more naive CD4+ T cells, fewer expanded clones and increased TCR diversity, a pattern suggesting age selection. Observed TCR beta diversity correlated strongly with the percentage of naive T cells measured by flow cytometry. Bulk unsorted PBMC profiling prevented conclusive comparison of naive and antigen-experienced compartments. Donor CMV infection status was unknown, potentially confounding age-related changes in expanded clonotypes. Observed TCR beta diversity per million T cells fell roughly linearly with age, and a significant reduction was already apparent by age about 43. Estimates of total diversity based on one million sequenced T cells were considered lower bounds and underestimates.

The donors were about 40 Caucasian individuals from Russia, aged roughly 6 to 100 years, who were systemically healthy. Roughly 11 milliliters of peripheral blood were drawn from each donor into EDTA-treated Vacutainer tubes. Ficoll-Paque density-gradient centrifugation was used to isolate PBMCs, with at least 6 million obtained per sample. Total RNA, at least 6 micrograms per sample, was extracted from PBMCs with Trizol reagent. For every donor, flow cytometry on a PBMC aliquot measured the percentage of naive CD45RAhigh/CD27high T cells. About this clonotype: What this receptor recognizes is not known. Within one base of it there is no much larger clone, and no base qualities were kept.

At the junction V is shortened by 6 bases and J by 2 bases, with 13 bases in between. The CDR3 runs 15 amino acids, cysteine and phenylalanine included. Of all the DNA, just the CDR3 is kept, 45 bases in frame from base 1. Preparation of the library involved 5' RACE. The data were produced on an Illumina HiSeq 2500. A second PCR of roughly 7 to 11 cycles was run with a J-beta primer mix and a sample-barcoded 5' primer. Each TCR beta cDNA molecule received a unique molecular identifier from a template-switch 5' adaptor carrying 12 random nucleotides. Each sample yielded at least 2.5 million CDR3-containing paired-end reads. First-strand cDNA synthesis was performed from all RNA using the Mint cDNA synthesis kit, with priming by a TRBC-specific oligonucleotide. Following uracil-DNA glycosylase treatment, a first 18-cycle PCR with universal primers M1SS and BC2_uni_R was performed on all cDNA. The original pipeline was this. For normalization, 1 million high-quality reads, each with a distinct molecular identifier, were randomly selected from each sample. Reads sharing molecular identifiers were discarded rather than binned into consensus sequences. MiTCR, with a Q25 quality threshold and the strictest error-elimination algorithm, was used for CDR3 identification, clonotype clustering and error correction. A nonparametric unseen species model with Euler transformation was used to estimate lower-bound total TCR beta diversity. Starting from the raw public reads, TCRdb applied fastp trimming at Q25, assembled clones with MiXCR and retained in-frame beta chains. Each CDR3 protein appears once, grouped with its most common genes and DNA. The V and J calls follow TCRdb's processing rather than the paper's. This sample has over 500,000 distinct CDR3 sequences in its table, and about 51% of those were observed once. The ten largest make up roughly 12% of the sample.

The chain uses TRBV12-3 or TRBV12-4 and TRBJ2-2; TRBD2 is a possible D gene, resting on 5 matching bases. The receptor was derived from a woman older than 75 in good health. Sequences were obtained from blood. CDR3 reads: CASSYRTPNTGELFF. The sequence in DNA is TGTGCCAGCAGCTATAGGACTCCCAACACCGGGGAGCTGTTTTTT.